Shown below are 24 T cell receptor beta chains from a single sample sequenced in a study of T-cell memory formation after mild COVID-19. MiXCR, applied by TCRdb to the 5' RACE reads, yields one record per CDR3 protein. The sample lists roughly 320,000 distinct CDR3 sequences, 25% to 30% seen once, with roughly 13% in the top ten. Input material: PBMCs or a T cell subset sorted from them (not recorded which). These TCRs come from an adult woman who had mild COVID-19 (a few samples of this study predate the infection). Cell type and time point are not known.

V usage is TRBV9 and J usage is TRBJ1-2; the D is unclear. V shed 2 bases and J shed 2 bases, with 7 bases lying between them. The CDR3 runs to 13 residues. CDR1 is SGDLS, CDR2 YYNGEE, per germline. CDR3 sequence: CASSVRVNYGYTF. The CDR3 DNA is TGTGCCAGCAGCGTGAGGGTGAACTATGGCTACACCTTC.

In its sample, this clonotype was seen a few times. The CDR3 region is CASSFPDTRSYGYTF. CDR3 bases: TGTGCCAGCAGCTTTCCGGACACTCGGTCCTATGGCTACACCTTC. The rearrangement links TRBV7-9 to TRBJ1-2; D perhaps matches TRBD1 (5 bases). The CDR3 has 15 residues. CDR1 and CDR2 from the germline V gene are SEHNR and FQNEAQ (reference sequence). Trimming took 3 bases from V and 4 from J, leaving 15 bases between them.

This chain links TRBV20-1 with TRBJ2-7, with D unclear. Deletions cut 5 bases from V and 5 bases from J, with 10 bases between. This CDR3 region has 11 residues. CDR1 DFQATT and CDR2 SNEGSKA come from the germline V gene (reference sequence). DNA of the CDR3: TGCAGTGCTGGTCCCTACGACGAGCAGTACTTC. Translating it yields CSAGPYDEQYF.

The chain links TRBV11-3 to TRBJ2-3; TRBD2 is a possible D gene (5 bases). The V end was cut by 5 bases, the J end by 2 bases, with 14 bases between. CDR1 SGHNT and CDR2 YENEEA come from the germline V gene. The CDR3 sequence is 15 residues long. CDR3 coding DNA: TGTGCCAGCAGCGGAGTGGAGCGGATCACAGATACGCAGTATTTT. It codes for CASSGVERITDTQYF.

This clonotype was counted ten times or more. The chain has TRBV5-1 and TRBJ2-4, with TRBD1 matching 9 bases. From germline, CDR1 is SGHRS and CDR2 YFSETQ. The CDR3 runs to 18 residues. Trimming at V came to 4 bases and at J to 5 bases, leaving 16 bases not matched to a gene. CDR3 DNA sequence: TGCGCCAGCAGCGCACTACCCTTGGACAGGGGAGGCCAAAACATTCAGTACTTC. Translated: CASSALPLDRGGQNIQYF.

This clonotype was found a few times. The V and J genes are TRBV12-3 or TRBV12-4 and TRBJ1-1; D gene uncertain. V lost 7 bases to trimming and J lost 1 base, with 10 bases between them. The CDR3 is made up of 13 amino acids. As DNA, the CDR3 is TGTGCCAGCAAGGTTGGCACGAACACTGAAGCTTTCTTT. It yields the protein CASKVGTNTEAFF.

The chain is built from TRBV11-3 and TRBJ2-1; 11 bases are shared with TRBD1. CDR3 length: 15 amino acids. Germline CDR1 SGHNT, CDR2 YENEEA. Trimming at V came to 5 bases and at J to 8 bases, leaving 8 bases not matched to a gene. The CDR3 region has the DNA TGTGCCAGCAGCCCGAGGACAGGGGGCTTGGATGAGCAGTTCTTC. Its translation is CASSPRTGGLDEQFF.

The gene calls are TRBV15 and TRBJ1-4; tentative D call: TRBD1 (5 bases). This CDR3 spans 16 amino acids. Trimming stripped 0 bases from V and 5 bases from J, with 13 bases between. Germline CDR1 is LNHNV and CDR2 is YYDKDF (reference sequence). The CDR3 spells CATSRDYGTENEKLFF. The CDR3 DNA sequence: TGTGCCACCAGCAGAGACTACGGGACGGAGAATGAAAAACTGTTTTTT. Full variable domain (rest looked up from reference TRBV15 and TRBJ1-4): DAMVIQNPRYQVTQFGKPVTLSCSQTLNHNVMYWYQQKSSQAPKLLFHYYDKDFNNEADTPDNFQSRRPNTSFCFLDIRSPGLGDTAMYLCATSRDYGTENEKLFFGSGTQLSVL.

The CDR3 loop reads CASTFNPGGTEAFF. Written as DNA, the CDR3 is TGTGCCAGCACCTTTAACCCCGGGGGGACTGAAGCTTTCTTT. This chain uses TRBV7-9 with TRBJ1-1, with D perhaps matching TRBD1 (5 bases). CDR1 and CDR2 from the germline V gene are SEHNR and FQNEAQ (reference sequence). The CDR3 has 14 amino acids. Trimming took off 7 bases at V and 5 bases at J, with 17 bases between the two ends.

This sequence joins TRBV2 and TRBJ1-2; D might be TRBD1 (5 bases). CDR3 length equals 13 residues. V dropped 8 bases and J dropped 5 bases, with 15 bases sitting between them. The germline gives CDR1 SNHLY, CDR2 FYNNEI. Here the CDR3 DNA reads TGTGCCAGCTGGAGCTCAGGGACTTATGGCTACACCTTC. This translates into CASWSSGTYGYTF.

The J gene is TRBJ2-7, the V gene TRBV7-9; no clear D. Between the trimmed V and J ends, which lost 2 bases and 3 bases, there was a span of 14 bases. There are 15 residues in the CDR3. Germline V gene data show CDR1 as SEHNR and CDR2 as FQNEAQ (reference sequence). DNA for the CDR3: TGTGCCAGCAGCTTAAACGGCCCCAGGAGCTACGAGCAGTACTTC. It encodes CASSLNGPRSYEQYF.

The chain carries TRBV10-3 and TRBJ1-1; D unclear. The CDR3 loop spans 14 amino acids. Trimming shortened V by 7 bases and J by 1 base, and 13 bases separated the two germline ends. Germline V gene sequence: CDR1 ENHRY, CDR2 SYGVKD. CDR3 sequence: CAIKGREQNTEAFF. Here the CDR3 DNA reads TGTGCCATCAAAGGACGGGAACAGAACACTGAAGCTTTCTTT.

This clonotype was counted between two and nine times. The chain has TRBV5-1 and TRBJ2-7; tentative D call: TRBD2 (6 bases). CDR3 size: 13 residues. Trimming shortened V by 5 bases and J by 2 bases, and 11 bases separated the two germline ends. Germline CDR1 is SGHRS and CDR2 is YFSETQ. The CDR3 protein is CASRPAGTYEQYF. DNA for the CDR3: TGCGCCAGCAGACCCGCGGGAACCTACGAGCAGTACTTC.

This clonotype was counted only a few times. The chain carries TRBV7-2 and TRBJ2-3; 9 bases align to TRBD2. Germline CDR1 is SGHTA and CDR2 is FQGNSA. This CDR3 has 14 residues. The V segment lost 2 bases and the J segment 8 bases; nucleotides outside the gene matches: 5. The chain's CDR3 is CASSLRREGRTQYF. The CDR3 DNA reads as TGTGCCAGCAGCTTAAGGCGGGAGGGCCGTACGCAGTATTTT.

This clonotype was observed a handful of times. This chain uses TRBV24-1 with TRBJ2-1; 9 positions agree with TRBD1. Germline CDR1 reads KGHDR; CDR2 reads SFDVKD. V shed 9 bases and J 7 bases; nucleotides not matched to a gene: 3. This CDR3 is built from 12 residues. CDR3 sequence reads: CATRGQGNEQFF. CDR3 coding DNA: TGTGCCACCCGTGGACAGGGGAATGAGCAGTTCTTC.

This chain joins TRBV19 and TRBJ1-2; D is unresolved. CDR1 is LNHDA and CDR2 is SQIVND in the germline V gene (reference sequence). With 5 bases removed from V and 4 bases from J, the gap between germline ends came to 20 bases. The CDR3 is 16 amino acids. DNA for the CDR3: TGTGCCAGTAGTCCCCAAGGGCAGTCCCGATTCTATGGCTACACCTTC. It encodes CASSPQGQSRFYGYTF. Filled out from reference TRBV19 and TRBJ1-2, the complete variable domain reads DGGITQSPKYLFRKEGQNVTLSCEQNLNHDAMYWYRQDPGQGLRLIYYSQIVNDFQKGDIAEGYSVSREKKESFPLTVTSAQKNPTAFYLCASSPQGQSRFYGYTFGSGTRLTVV.

This chain connects TRBV20-1 to TRBJ1-5; D is uncertain. Germline assignment: CDR1 DFQATT and CDR2 SNEGSKA (reference sequence). This CDR3 comprises 14 residues. CDR3 bases: TGCAGCGTAGGCGCGGGAACTGTAAATCAGCCCCAGCATTTT. Its protein is CSVGAGTVNQPQHF.

There are a few counts of this clonotype. This rearrangement joins TRBV9 to TRBJ1-5; D is undetermined. This CDR3 has 13 amino acids. V lost 1 base to trimming and J lost 4 bases, with 6 bases between them. Per the germline V gene, CDR1 is SGDLS and CDR2 is YYNGEE. CDR3 sequence reads: CASSVSPNQPQHF. The DNA for the CDR3 is TGTGCCAGCAGCGTAAGCCCGAATCAGCCCCAGCATTTT.

The chain combines TRBV5-6 with TRBJ2-4; TRBD2 agrees at 8 bases. CDR1 is SGHDT and CDR2 is YYEEEE in the germline V gene. The CDR3 contains 14 residues. V lost 4 bases, J lost 8 bases, and 8 bases stayed unmatched. This CDR3 reads CASSVDWRGDIQYF. As DNA, the CDR3 is TGTGCCAGCAGCGTTGATTGGCGGGGGGACATTCAGTACTTC.

This clonotype has a count of ten or more. The CDR3 DNA reads TGTGCCAGCAGCCCAATGGGGACAGGGGGCTGGGGCTATGGCTACACCTTC. Translated: CASSPMGTGGWGYGYTF. The rearrangement uses TRBV5-4 and TRBJ1-2; 12 nucleotides align to TRBD1. The V gene end was trimmed by 4 bases and the J gene end by 4 bases; junction bases not matched to a gene: 11. Germline CDR1 reads SGHNT; CDR2 reads YYREEE (reference sequence). The CDR3 covers 17 residues.

The chain carries TRBV20-1 and TRBJ2-5; D is unresolved. V lost 6 bases and J 7 bases, leaving 21 bases between the germline ends. The CDR3 has 14 residues. The germline V gene encodes CDR1 DFQATT and CDR2 SNEGSKA (reference sequence). CDR3: CSAKRDTSPGTQYF. DNA of the CDR3: TGCAGTGCAAAACGTGACACTTCGCCGGGGACCCAGTACTTC.

This clonotype was counted a few times. V is TRBV11-1 and J is TRBJ2-7; 7 nucleotides line up with TRBD2. Germline V gene data show CDR1 as SGHAT and CDR2 as FQDESV (reference sequence). Trimming removed 0 bases from V and 5 bases from J; junction bases left unmatched: 7. The CDR3 is made up of 15 amino acids. CDR3 in amino acids: CASSLAGGPINEQYF. CDR3 sequence (DNA): TGTGCCAGCAGCTTAGCGGGAGGGCCGATTAACGAGCAGTACTTC. Together with reference TRBV11-1 and TRBJ2-7, the CDR3 gives the full variable domain: EAEVAQSPRYKITEKSQAVAFWCDPISGHATLYWYRQILGQGPELLVQFQDESVVDDSQLPKDRFSAERLKGVDSTLKIQPAELGDSAMYLCASSLAGGPINEQYFGPGTRLTVT.

The chain recombines TRBV12-3 or TRBV12-4 with TRBJ1-2, with a possible D match to TRBD1 (6 bases). This CDR3 region has 13 residues. Deletions cut 6 bases from V and 4 bases from J, with 12 bases between. CDR3 sequence (DNA): TGTGCCAGCAGCAAACAGGGTCCCTATGGCTACACCTTC. Protein product: CASSKQGPYGYTF.

This clonotype has a handful of counts. This sequence joins TRBV7-7 and TRBJ2-5; either TRBD1 or TRBD2 may fit D (5 bases each). The CDR3 totals 14 residues. V was trimmed by 1 base and J by 1 base, leaving 7 bases between them. Per the germline V gene, CDR1 is SSHAT and CDR2 is FNYEAQ (reference sequence). The CDR3 loop is CASSLVGAQETQYF. DNA of the CDR3: TGTGCCAGCAGCTTAGTCGGGGCCCAAGAGACCCAGTACTTC.